What follows are 5 T cell receptor beta chains derived from one specimen sequenced in a study of blood T cell repertoires in COVID-19. Libraries were prepared by immunoSEQ multiplex PCR; TCRdb keeps only in-frame clonotypes and omits some of them. The data show some 80,000 clones, 82% seen once. Material for sequencing was peripheral blood. All receptors derive from a woman aged 65 to 85 with acute or convalescent COVID-19.

The table lists this clone with a few counts. The V call is TRBV28, the J call TRBJ2-5, with a possible D match to TRBD1 (5 bases). Trimming took 7 bases from V and 5 from J, leaving 14 bases between them. Germline CDR1 and CDR2: MDHEN and SYDVKM. CDR3 length equals 13 residues. The CDR3 DNA sequence: TGTGCCAGCAACGCAGGGTCGGAGGAGACCCAGTACTTC. This gives the protein CASNAGSEETQYF.

The rearrangement joins TRBV7-9 to TRBJ1-2; maybe TRBD1 (6 bases). This CDR3 region has 14 residues. V lost 2 bases, J lost 7 bases, and 14 bases lay in between. The germline gives CDR1 SEHNR, CDR2 FQNEAQ (reference sequence). The CDR3 sequence: CASSLTGSFRGYTF. DNA of the CDR3: TGTGCCAGCAGCTTAACAGGGTCTTTTCGTGGCTACACCTTC.

The V gene is TRBV6-1, the J gene TRBJ1-6, with no clear D. The germline gives CDR1 MNHNS, CDR2 SASEGT. The CDR3 spans 13 residues. Trimming stripped 3 bases from V and 14 bases from J, with 14 bases between. The CDR3 loop is CASSETARMALHF. The DNA of the CDR3 is TGTGCCAGCAGTGAGACGGCTAGAATGGCCCTCCACTTT.

The rearrangement links TRBV25-1 to TRBJ2-3, with D maybe TRBD2 (5 bases). Germline CDR1 and CDR2: MGHDK and SYGVNS. CDR3 size: 14 residues. V lost 4 bases to trimming and J lost 0 bases, with 8 bases between them. CDR3 nucleotides: TGTGCCAGCAGTGGACTACTTAGCACAGATACGCAGTATTTT. Its protein product is CASSGLLSTDTQYF.

The rearrangement uses TRBV9 and TRBJ2-6; D is unclear. Germline CDR1 SGDLS, CDR2 YYNGEE. The CDR3 runs 13 residues. V lost 4 bases, J lost 1 base, and 3 bases lay in between. CDR3 sequence (DNA): TGTGCCAGCAGCCAATCTGGGGCCAACGTCCTGACTTTC. The encoded protein is CASSQSGANVLTF.